What follows are 22 T cell receptor beta chains derived from one specimen sequenced in a study of blood T cell repertoires in COVID-19 (dated by TCRdb to 2020 to 2021). The method behind the library was the immunoSEQ multiplex PCR assay. Entries here come from immuneACCESS through TCRdb and include only in-frame sequences with V and J called. Some clones fail to appear in such tables; in the studies checked, an unresolved V gene covers under half of the shortfall, and the cause of the remainder is unknown. The sample has 400,000 or so clones on record, around 91% of them singletons. Together, the top ten hold 0.6% of the sample. Sequencing input: PBMCs or T cells enriched from blood (not recorded which). Every receptor here comes from a man between 18 and 35 years old who had recovered from COVID-19.

The rearrangement uses TRBV12-3 or TRBV12-4 and TRBJ2-2; D is undetermined. V was shortened by 6 bases and J by 7 bases, with 12 bases between the two germline ends. The CDR3 has 13 residues. CDR3 nucleotide sequence: TGTGCCAGCAGCCCCCCGGGTCTCGGGGAGCTGTTTTTT. Translated, it gives CASSPPGLGELFF.

The CDR3 nucleotides are TGTGCCAGCAGCGAAATAATAACCGGGGAGCTGTTTTTT. Residues: CASSEIITGELFF. This chain connects TRBV9 to TRBJ2-2; D is undetermined. CDR1 and CDR2 (germline): SGDLS, YYNGEE. Trimming cost V 3 bases and J 5 bases, with 8 bases left between them. The CDR3 has 13 amino acids.

There are a few counts of this clone. This chain connects TRBV4-1 to TRBJ1-2; D uncertain. The germline CDR1 and CDR2 sequences are MGHRA and YSYEKL. Deletions cut 1 base from V and 6 bases from J, with 18 bases between. CDR3 size: 16 residues. The CDR3 bases are TGCGCCAGCAGCCAAGTGGGCGTTCGAGTAAGGCATGGCTACACCTTC. It codes for CASSQVGVRVRHGYTF.

The chain links TRBV21-1 to TRBJ1-6; the DNA was not compared with TRBD1, the D call given in the table. TRBV21-1 is a pseudogene segment. This CDR3 comprises 16 residues. CDR3: CASSKTQRRGHSPLHF. The CDR3 region has the DNA TGTGCCAGCAGCAAAACCCAAAGGAGGGGGCATTCACCCCTCCACTTT.

The sample holds one count of this clone. The chain recombines TRBV12-3 or TRBV12-4 with TRBJ1-2; D not certain. This CDR3 is built from 11 residues. Trimming took 2 bases from V and 14 from J, leaving 12 bases between them. Here the CDR3 reads CASSLPGPRTF. The CDR3 bases are TGTGCCAGCAGTTTACCAGGCCCCAGAACCTTC.

This sequence joins TRBV7-9 and TRBJ2-7; TRBD2 agrees at 14 bases. V lost 5 bases and J lost 2; bases outside the gene matches: 11. CDR1 is SEHNR and CDR2 is FQNEAQ in the germline V gene (reference sequence). This CDR3 is 18 amino acids long. The CDR3 DNA sequence: TGTGCCAGCAGCACACCGACTAGCGGGAGGGCCGCGGCCTACGAGCAGTACTTC. This translates into CASSTPTSGRAAAYEQYF.

This chain joins TRBV5-4 and TRBJ1-2; no clear D gene. The CDR3 consists of 14 residues. CDR1 is SGHNT and CDR2 is YYREEE in the germline V gene (reference sequence). With 4 bases removed from V and 6 bases from J, the gap between germline ends came to 16 bases. CDR3 in DNA: TGTGCCAGCAGCAGTCACTCTCCGGAGAATGGCTACACCTTC. Its protein product is CASSSHSPENGYTF.

The V gene is TRBV5-6, the J gene TRBJ1-2; 7 bases line up with TRBD1. V gave up 2 bases and J gave up 7 bases; unmatched junction bases: 8. Germline CDR1 reads SGHDT; CDR2 reads YYEEEE. The CDR3 consists of 14 residues. CDR3 amino acids: CASSFGRGRGGYTF. The DNA of the CDR3 is TGTGCCAGCAGCTTCGGAAGGGGGCGCGGTGGCTACACCTTC. The entire variable domain, with the rest obtained from reference TRBV5-6 and TRBJ1-2, is as follows: DAGVTQSPTHLIKTRGQQVTLRCSPKSGHDTVSWYQQALGQGPQFIFQYYEEEERQRGNFPDRFSGHQFPNYSSELNVNALLLGDSALYLCASSFGRGRGGYTFGSGTRLTVV.

The rearrangement links TRBV3-1 (or the pseudogene TRBV3-2) to TRBJ2-7; 7 bases line up with TRBD2. V shed 1 base, J shed 5 bases, and the junction held 5 bases outside the gene matches. The CDR3 contains 14 residues. Germline V gives CDR1 LGHDT, CDR2 YNNKEL (reference sequence). The CDR3 loop is CASSQGGRIHEQYF. Written as DNA, the CDR3 is TGTGCCAGCAGCCAAGGCGGGAGAATCCACGAGCAGTACTTC.

Worth noting for this clone: Other DNA sequences in this sample translate to the same CDR3. V gene TRBV30 combines with J gene TRBJ2-1; TRBD2 is a possible D gene (5 bases). The CDR3 has 12 amino acids. CDR1 and CDR2 from the germline V gene are GTSNPN and SVGIG (reference sequence). V dropped 5 bases and J dropped 6 bases, with 11 bases sitting between them. CDR3 amino acids: CAWSDRGNEQFF. The CDR3 region has the DNA TGTGCCTGGTCCGATCGGGGCAATGAGCAGTTCTTC.

The gene calls are TRBV6-5 and TRBJ2-7, with 8 bases aligning to TRBD2. The V and J ends lost 8 bases and 6 bases, in that order; junction bases with no gene match: 12. Germline-derived CDR1 and CDR2 are MNHEY and SVGAGI. The CDR3 sequence is 14 residues long. The chain's CDR3 is CASGRLEREPEQYF. CDR3 sequence (DNA): TGTGCCAGCGGGAGACTAGAGCGGGAGCCCGAGCAGTACTTC.

The V gene is TRBV5-1, the J gene TRBJ2-1; 7 bases match TRBD2. The CDR3 totals 15 residues. Looked up from germline, CDR1 is SGHRS and CDR2 is YFSETQ. Losses at the gene ends were 4 bases for V and 4 bases for J; bases not matched to a gene: 8. CDR3 residues: CASSGTRGEYNEQFF. The CDR3, as DNA: TGCGCCAGCAGCGGAACCCGGGGGGAGTACAATGAGCAGTTCTTC.

This rearrangement joins TRBV30 to TRBJ2-1, with 10 bases that match TRBD1. The CDR3 is made up of 13 amino acids. V shed 3 bases, J shed 8 bases, and the junction held 4 bases outside the gene matches. CDR1 and CDR2 (germline): GTSNPN, SVGIG (reference sequence). The CDR3 DNA follows: TGTGCCTGGAGGGGCGACAGGGGGCATGAGCAGTTCTTC. It specifies CAWRGDRGHEQFF.

This chain joins TRBV7-3 and TRBJ2-1; D unclear. CDR3 size: 14 residues. CDR1 is SGHTA, CDR2 FQGTGA, per germline. Between the trimmed V and J ends, which lost 0 bases and 2 bases, there was a span of 5 bases. CDR3 coding DNA: TGTGCCAGCAGCTTAACGGCAGCCTACAATGAGCAGTTCTTC. Its translation: CASSLTAAYNEQFF.

This chain connects TRBV11-2 to TRBJ2-7; 10 bases are a match to TRBD1. The J segment lost 6 bases and the V segment lost 4 bases, leaving 9 bases of the junction unmatched. The V gene's germline CDR1 is SGHAT and CDR2 FQNNGV. This CDR3 has 15 amino acids. CDR3 sequence (DNA): TGTGCCAGCAGCTCGCCCCTGGACAGGGGGGTCGAGCAGTACTTC. Translated, it gives CASSSPLDRGVEQYF.

This sequence joins TRBV5-4 and TRBJ2-3; 13 nucleotides match TRBD2. Germline CDR1 is SGHNT and CDR2 is YYREEE (reference sequence). Trimming took 0 bases from V and 4 from J; bases not matched to a gene: 5. This CDR3 is built from 17 residues. This CDR3 reads CASSLAWTSGSADTQYF. CDR3 coding DNA: TGTGCCAGCAGCTTGGCCTGGACTAGCGGGAGCGCAGATACGCAGTATTTT.

The rearrangement links TRBV3-1 (or the pseudogene TRBV3-2) to TRBJ2-7; perhaps TRBD1 as D (5 bases). Germline lookup yields CDR1 LGHDT and CDR2 YNNKEL (reference sequence). The CDR3 is 14 residues long. The ends were cut back, 1 base at V and 3 bases at J, with 10 bases in the middle. CDR3 sequence reads: CASSQAGLSYEQYF. CDR3 DNA: TGTGCCAGCAGCCAAGCAGGGTTAAGCTACGAGCAGTACTTC.

This clone was recorded only once. For the CDR3, the DNA is TGCGCCAGCAGCTTGGTTGGGGGACAGGGAGACAATGAGCAGTTCTTC. Residues: CASSLVGGQGDNEQFF. The rearrangement uses TRBV5-1 and TRBJ2-1; TRBD1 agrees at 9 bases. The V gene end was trimmed by 0 bases and the J gene end by 5 bases; junction bases not matched to a gene: 6. Germline CDR1 and CDR2: SGHRS and YFSETQ. The CDR3 runs 16 residues.

This chain joins TRBV30 and TRBJ1-3; D uncertain. Trimming stripped 6 bases from V and 0 bases from J, with 15 bases between. The germline CDR1 and CDR2 sequences are GTSNPN and SVGIG (reference sequence). The CDR3 totals 15 residues. The CDR3 is CACVFAGRSGNTIYF. CDR3 DNA: TGTGCCTGCGTCTTCGCGGGCCGCTCTGGAAACACCATATATTTT.

The rearrangement joins TRBV6-5 to TRBJ1-2, with a tentative D call TRBD1 (6 bases). This CDR3 has 12 residues. V was clipped by 5 bases and J by 3 bases, with 7 bases between them. CDR1 is MNHEY and CDR2 is SVGAGI in the germline V gene. The CDR3 DNA sequence: TGTGCCAGCAGTAACAGGGACTATGGCTACACCTTC. Its protein is CASSNRDYGYTF.

V usage is TRBV2 and J usage is TRBJ1-3, with a possible D match to TRBD1 (6 bases). Deletions cut 2 bases from V and 0 bases from J, with 20 bases between. Looked up from germline, CDR1 is SNHLY and CDR2 is FYNNEI. The CDR3 extends over 19 amino acids. In nucleotides, the CDR3 is TGTGCCAGCAGTGAATCCCCATTGGACAGTCTGTACTCTGGAAACACCATATATTTT. Translating it yields CASSESPLDSLYSGNTIYF. Full variable domain (rest looked up from reference TRBV2 and TRBJ1-3): EPEVTQTPSHQVTQMGQEVILRCVPISNHLYFYWYRQILGQKVEFLVSFYNNEISEKSEIFDDQFSVERPDGSNFTLKIRSTKLEDSAMYFCASSESPLDSLYSGNTIYFGEGSWLTVV.

The gene calls are TRBV6-4 and TRBJ2-1; 11 positions match TRBD2. V dropped 5 bases and J dropped 6; count of bases not matched to a gene: 6. The CDR3 contains 15 residues. Germline-derived CDR1 and CDR2 are MRHNA and SNTAGT. This CDR3 reads CASSPGTSGANEQFF. DNA of the CDR3: TGTGCCAGCAGTCCCGGGACTAGCGGCGCCAATGAGCAGTTCTTC.